A selection of T cell receptor beta chains follows, all from one sample in a study of shared clonotypes between healthy human individuals. The method was immunoSEQ multiplex PCR; TCRdb's version includes in-frame clones alone and lacks a portion of them. The repertoire consists of 2 million to 2.5 million clones, with over 90% occurring once and the leading ten covering 0.39%. The sequenced material came from naive CD4+ T cells from PBMCs. These receptors were taken from a man in his late teens or twenties in good health. Some clones in this sample may be carry-over from other donors' samples. Each CDR3 is given with its conserved first and last residue. Each record gives: V gene, CDR3 length, J gene, D gene, clone size, CDR3 protein, CDR3 DNA. The D gene is left open where the match is weak. Rows may omit the clone size; those that give it use once, few, many or a size class.

TRBV5-4	11	TRBJ2-7	NA	NA	CASSSIYEQYF	TGTGCCAGCAGCTCAATCTACGAGCAGTACTTC
TRBV28	16	TRBJ1-5	TRBD1	NA	CASTRGTVGSNQPQHF	TGTGCCAGCACCCGGGGGACAGTAGGAAGCAATCAGCCCCAGCATTTT
TRBV5-6	15	TRBJ2-2	NA	NA	CASSYPGAGTGELFF	TGTGCCAGCAGTTACCCGGGTGCTGGGACCGGGGAGCTGTTTTTT
TRBV4-1	14	TRBJ1-2	NA	NA	CASSQSPTAYGYTF	TGCGCCAGCAGCCAATCCCCGACAGCATATGGCTACACCTTC
TRBV21-1	19	TRBJ1-2	NA	NA	CASSKVGQGKRTIDYGYTF	TGTGCCAGCAGCAAAGTGGGGCAGGGCAAGAGGACCATAGACTATGGCTACACCTTC
TRBV28	17	TRBJ1-3	TRBD1	NA	CASSFPSGRGRGNTIYF	TGTGCCAGCAGTTTCCCCTCCGGCAGGGGGCGCGGAAACACCATATATTTT
TRBV5-1	14	TRBJ2-6	NA	NA	CASSYGSGANVLTF	TGCGCCAGCAGCTACGGCTCTGGGGCCAACGTCCTGACTTTC
TRBV28	13	TRBJ2-7	NA	once	CASRPSEKVEQYF	TGTGCCAGCAGGCCCAGCGAGAAGGTCGAGCAGTACTTC
TRBV28	12	TRBJ2-7	TRBD1	NA	CASSPHRGRWYF	TGTGCCAGCAGTCCCCACAGGGGGCGGTGGTACTTC
TRBV7-2	15	TRBJ2-7	NA	NA	CASSLDGGPPYEQYF	TGTGCCAGCAGCTTAGACGGGGGACCCCCCTACGAGCAGTACTTC
TRBV29-1	14	TRBJ1-2	NA	NA	CSVERAGIRYGYTF	TGCAGCGTTGAACGGGCAGGGATACGCTATGGCTACACCTTC
TRBV28	14	TRBJ2-7	TRBD2	NA	CASSLLQRGREQYF	TGTGCCAGCAGTTTATTACAGCGGGGTCGCGAGCAGTACTTC
TRBV28	13	TRBJ2-2	NA	NA	CASRLPGTGELFF	TGTGCCAGCAGACTACCCGGCACCGGGGAGCTGTTTTTT
TRBV28	14	TRBJ2-7	TRBD1	NA	CASSSGQGSYEQYF	TGTGCCAGCAGTTCCGGACAGGGGTCCTACGAGCAGTACTTC
TRBV6-1	13	TRBJ2-3	NA	NA	CASSEFGADTQYF	TGTGCCAGCAGTGAATTCGGGGCAGATACGCAGTATTTT
TRBV6-5	12	TRBJ2-3	TRBD2	NA	CASSSQAGGQYF	TGTGCCAGCAGTTCCCAAGCGGGGGGGCAGTATTTT
TRBV28	16	TRBJ1-4	TRBD1	once	CASSSGQGERVEKLFF	TGTGCCAGCAGTTCCGGACAGGGGGAAAGGGTCGAAAAACTGTTTTTT
TRBV19	15	TRBJ2-7	TRBD2	NA	CASSPGLAGPYEQYF	TGTGCCAGTAGCCCGGGACTAGCCGGCCCCTACGAGCAGTACTTC
TRBV28	13	TRBJ2-4	NA	NA	CASSLTGRNIQYF	TGTGCCAGCAGTTTAACTGGTAGGAACATTCAGTACTTC
TRBV18	16	TRBJ2-1	TRBD2	once	CASSPRLAGVSNEQFF	TGTGCCAGCTCACCACGTCTAGCGGGAGTATCCAATGAGCAGTTCTTC
TRBV19	16	TRBJ2-1	NA	NA	CASSPWMSASYNEQFF	TGTGCCAGTAGTCCGTGGATGAGCGCAAGTTACAATGAGCAGTTCTTC
TRBV18	16	TRBJ2-1	TRBD2	NA	CASSPPGGGLDNEQFF	TGTGCCAGCTCACCACCGGGCGGGGGGTTGGACAATGAGCAGTTCTTC
TRBV5-1	17	TRBJ2-2	NA	once	CASSLFGPTTFSGELFF	TGCGCCAGCAGCTTGTTTGGACCAACGACTTTTTCCGGGGAGCTGTTTTTT
TRBV5-1	16	TRBJ2-1	TRBD2	NA	CASSLQGLAVGDEQFF	TGCGCCAGCAGCTTACAAGGACTAGCGGTGGGGGATGAGCAGTTCTTC
TRBV2	15	TRBJ2-7	NA	NA	CASSESGSFRYEQYF	TGTGCCAGCAGTGAATCCGGCAGTTTTCGCTACGAGCAGTACTTC
TRBV7-6	15	TRBJ2-1	TRBD2	NA	CASSPGGGTYNEQFF	TGTGCCAGCAGCCCCGGCGGGGGGACCTACAATGAGCAGTTCTTC
TRBV10-3	12	TRBJ1-2	TRBD1	once	CAIRGTGKGYTF	TGTGCCATCAGAGGGACAGGGAAAGGCTACACCTTC
TRBV4-1	16	TRBJ2-2	NA	NA	CASRAWGRGDTGELFF	TGCGCCAGTCGAGCCTGGGGCAGGGGGGACACCGGGGAGCTGTTTTTT
TRBV6-5	13	TRBJ1-1	NA	NA	CASSRGTNTEAFF	TGTGCCAGCAGTAGGGGGACGAACACTGAAGCTTTCTTT
TRBV19	16	TRBJ1-5	NA	NA	CASSIVGGYSNQPQHF	TGTGCCAGTAGTATAGTGGGCGGATATAGCAATCAGCCCCAGCATTTT
TRBV18	15	TRBJ2-5	TRBD2	NA	CASSPQGSGSGTQYF	TGTGCCAGCTCACCCCAAGGGAGCGGGAGCGGGACCCAGTACTTC
TRBV18	15	TRBJ2-7	TRBD2	NA	CASSPLAGAGYEQYF	TGTGCCAGCTCACCTTTAGCGGGAGCAGGGTACGAGCAGTACTTC
TRBV4-2	15	TRBJ2-1	NA	few	CASSPGAGINNEQFF	TGTGCCAGCAGCCCCGGGGCGGGAATCAACAATGAGCAGTTCTTC
TRBV6-5	14	TRBJ1-4	NA	NA	CASSTGPPGSRLFF	TGTGCCAGCAGTACGGGCCCCCCGGGTTCTAGACTGTTTTTT
TRBV18	14	TRBJ1-4	NA	NA	CASSPRGDPEKLFF	TGTGCCAGCTCCCCGAGGGGGGACCCAGAAAAACTGTTTTTT
TRBV27	13	TRBJ1-2	NA	NA	CASTGDVGYGYTF	TGTGCCAGCACCGGGGACGTAGGTTATGGCTACACCTTC
TRBV7-3	15	TRBJ2-1	NA	NA	CASSFSGLHYGEQFF	TGTGCCAGCAGCTTTAGTGGGCTCCATTACGGTGAGCAGTTCTTC
TRBV28	15	TRBJ1-2	TRBD1	NA	CASSHSTGTGYGYTF	TGTGCCAGCAGCCATTCAACCGGGACAGGTTATGGCTACACCTTC
TRBV19	15	TRBJ2-1	TRBD2	NA	CASSYLAGGHNEQFF	TGTGCCAGTAGCTATCTAGCGGGTGGACACAATGAGCAGTTCTTC
TRBV6-5	15	TRBJ2-7	TRBD2	NA	CASRKPTSGSYEQYF	TGTGCCAGCAGAAAGCCGACTAGCGGGAGTTACGAGCAGTACTTC
TRBV15	15	TRBJ2-7	TRBD1	NA	CATRQRQGESYEQYF	TGTGCCACCAGACAAAGACAGGGAGAGTCCTACGAGCAGTACTTC